Given below is one T cell receptor (beta chain) in context. Trimming took 2 bases from V and 2 from J, leaving 10 bases between them. The CDR3 is 15 amino acids. In germline, CDR1 is MGHRA, CDR2 YSYEKL. The protocol was immunoSEQ multiplex PCR, while the TCRdb copy is restricted to in-frame clones and leaves out a portion. The sample consists of about 260,000 clones, around 90% of them appearing once. These data originate in a study of blood T cell repertoires in COVID-19. As for the study in general: PBMCs, B-cell-depleted T cells, or T cells provided the cDNA or gDNA that made up the material.

V and J are TRBV4-1 and TRBJ1-5; D is unclear. The specimen sequenced was PBMCs or T cells enriched from blood (not recorded which). This TCR was sampled from a man in his fifties who had been exposed to COVID-19. Written as DNA, the CDR3 is TGCGCCAGCAGCCAACTGCGGGTGGGCAATCAGCCCCAGCATTTT. Translation gives CASSQLRVGNQPQHF.